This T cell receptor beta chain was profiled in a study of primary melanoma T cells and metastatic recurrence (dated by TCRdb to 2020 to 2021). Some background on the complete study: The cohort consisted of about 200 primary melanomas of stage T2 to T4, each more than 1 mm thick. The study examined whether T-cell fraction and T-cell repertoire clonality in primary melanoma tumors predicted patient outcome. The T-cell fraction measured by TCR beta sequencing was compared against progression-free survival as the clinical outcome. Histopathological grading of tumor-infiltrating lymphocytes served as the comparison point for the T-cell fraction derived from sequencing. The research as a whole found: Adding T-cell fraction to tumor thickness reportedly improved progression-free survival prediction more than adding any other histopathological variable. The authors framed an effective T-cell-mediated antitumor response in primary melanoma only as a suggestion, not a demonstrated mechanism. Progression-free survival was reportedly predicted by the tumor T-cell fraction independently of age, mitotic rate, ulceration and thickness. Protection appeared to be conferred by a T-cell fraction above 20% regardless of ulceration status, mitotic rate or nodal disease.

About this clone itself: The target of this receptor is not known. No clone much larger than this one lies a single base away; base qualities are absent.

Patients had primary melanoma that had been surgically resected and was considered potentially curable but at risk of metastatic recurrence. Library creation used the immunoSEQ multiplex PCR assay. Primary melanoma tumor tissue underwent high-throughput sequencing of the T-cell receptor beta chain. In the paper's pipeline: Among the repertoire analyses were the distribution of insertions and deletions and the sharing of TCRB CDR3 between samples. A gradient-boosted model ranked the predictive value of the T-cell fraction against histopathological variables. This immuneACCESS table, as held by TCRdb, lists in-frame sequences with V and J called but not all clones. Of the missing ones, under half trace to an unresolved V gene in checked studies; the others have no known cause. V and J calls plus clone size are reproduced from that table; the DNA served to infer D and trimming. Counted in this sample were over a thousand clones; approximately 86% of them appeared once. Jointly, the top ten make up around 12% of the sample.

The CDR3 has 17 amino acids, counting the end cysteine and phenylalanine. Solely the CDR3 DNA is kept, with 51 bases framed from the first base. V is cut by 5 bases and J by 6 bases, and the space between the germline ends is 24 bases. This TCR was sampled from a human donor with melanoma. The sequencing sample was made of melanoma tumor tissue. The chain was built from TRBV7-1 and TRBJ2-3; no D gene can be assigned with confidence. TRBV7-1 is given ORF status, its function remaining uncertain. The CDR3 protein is CASSTVIVESARDTQYF. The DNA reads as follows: TGTGCCAGCAGCACCGTGATTGTGGAGTCGGCAAGGGATACGCAGTATTTT.